This TCR beta chain was captured in a study of T cell responses to AZD1222 COVID-19 vaccine. For this clone: Its target is unknown.

Clones were read by immunoSEQ multiplex PCR, and TCRdb kept only the in-frame ones, dropping some. The repertoire holds tens of thousands of clones, with more than 65% as singletons. Findings of the study overall: Clonal diversity may have been underestimated, and the donors were mostly white British, with more females than males.

The sample consisted of peripheral blood, taken on day 0 of AZD1222 vaccination. This clonotype was obtained from an adult in good health.

DNA of the CDR3: TGTGCCAGCAGTTTATCTCAGCCCCAGCATTTT. It translates to CASSLSQPQHF. This sequence joins TRBV12-3 or TRBV12-4 and TRBJ1-5; no definite D call. CDR3 length: 11 residues. Trimming shortened V by 2 bases and J by 6 bases, and 2 bases separated the two germline ends.